The TCR beta chain under discussion was sequenced for a study of T cells after yellow fever vaccination. General study findings and limits: The CD4 and CD8 compartments had a small share of their clonotypes in common. Peaking on day 5 versus 15, the secondary response was faster but weaker. Post-booster reappearance was seen for most primary-vaccination clones (just under 97% CD4, 80% to 90% CD8).

This clonotype was seen more than once but under ten times. The antigen is undetermined. TCRdb ran MiXCR on the 5' RACE reads and lists one entry per CDR3 protein. The sample holds over 300,000 distinct CDR3 sequences, 4.1% seen once. Germline V CDR1 and CDR2: MNHNY, SVGAGI (reference sequence). CDR3 length: 15 amino acids. The ends were cut back, 5 bases at V and 2 bases at J, with 13 bases in the middle. Sequences were derived from PBMCs, sampled 5 days after the yellow fever booster vaccination. The chain is built from TRBV6-6 and TRBJ1-5, with a tentative D call TRBD1 (5 bases). This TCR was recovered from a man in his late teens or twenties who received the YFV17D yellow fever vaccine. This CDR3 is CASSRRDEGNQPQHF. For the CDR3, the DNA is TGTGCCAGCAGTCGAAGGGACGAAGGCAATCAGCCCCAGCATTTT.